These T cell receptor beta chains were read from a single sample in a study of blood T cell repertoires in COVID-19. The assay was immunoSEQ multiplex PCR, and TCRdb's table has in-frame clones only and misses some. This table has around 85,000 clones, 90% appearing once. The specimen was peripheral blood. The receptors here all came from a woman of 80 years or more with active or convalescent COVID-19. Both conserved end residues are part of each CDR3. D genes are given only for firm matches. The size field is filled for only some rows; it gives once, few, many or a size class.

CDR3nt: TGTGCCAGCAGGAGTGGACAGGCTAATTCACCCCTCCACTTT; CDR3aa: CASRSGQANSPLHF; abundance: -; j_gene: TRBJ1-6; d_gene: TRBD1; v_gene: TRBV28
CDR3nt: TGTGCCAGCAGAAACAGGGGTGGCCCCTATAATTCACCCCTCCACTTT; CDR3aa: CASRNRGGPYNSPLHF; abundance: -; j_gene: TRBJ1-6; d_gene: TRBD1; v_gene: TRBV28
CDR3nt: TGTGCCAGCAGCCAGGAGACAGGTATGAGCAATCAGCCCCAGCATTTT; CDR3aa: CASSQETGMSNQPQHF; abundance: -; j_gene: TRBJ1-5; d_gene: -; v_gene: TRBV4-2
CDR3nt: TGTGCCTCAGGGGGGTACAATGAGCAGTTCTTC; CDR3aa: CASGGYNEQFF; abundance: -; j_gene: TRBJ2-1; d_gene: -; v_gene: TRBV28
CDR3nt: TGTGCCAGCAGCAGAGGCTACGAGCAGTACTTC; CDR3aa: CASSRGYEQYF; abundance: once; j_gene: TRBJ2-7; d_gene: -; v_gene: TRBV27
CDR3nt: TGTGCCAGCTCACCATTGGGGGCTGACGGAAACACCATATATTTT; CDR3aa: CASSPLGADGNTIYF; abundance: -; j_gene: TRBJ1-3; d_gene: -; v_gene: TRBV18
CDR3nt: TGCAGCGTGAGAGGGTTGCGGGAGGGCCCGAATGAGCAGTTCTTC; CDR3aa: CSVRGLREGPNEQFF; abundance: -; j_gene: TRBJ2-1; d_gene: TRBD2; v_gene: TRBV29-1
CDR3nt: TGTGCCAGCAGCTGGCAGGGGGACAACACAGATACGCAGTATTTT; CDR3aa: CASSWQGDNTDTQYF; abundance: -; j_gene: TRBJ2-3; d_gene: TRBD1; v_gene: TRBV7-8
CDR3nt: TGTGCCACCGGACAGGGGGCTTTCACTGAAGCTTTCTTT; CDR3aa: CATGQGAFTEAFF; abundance: -; j_gene: TRBJ1-1; d_gene: TRBD1; v_gene: TRBV12-3/TRBV12-4
CDR3nt: TGTGCCAGCAGTTTGCGCGTCAATTCCGAGCAGTACTTC; CDR3aa: CASSLRVNSEQYF; abundance: few; j_gene: TRBJ2-7; d_gene: -; v_gene: TRBV27
CDR3nt: TGTGCCAGCAGTCTAGGGACTAGCGGTTTAAGGTACAATGAGCAGTTCTTC; CDR3aa: CASSLGTSGLRYNEQFF; abundance: -; j_gene: TRBJ2-1; d_gene: TRBD2; v_gene: TRBV6-2/TRBV6-3
CDR3nt: TGCGCCAGCAGCTTGGTTGGGACAGGGGGTTTGGATGAGCAGTTCTTC; CDR3aa: CASSLVGTGGLDEQFF; abundance: -; j_gene: TRBJ2-1; d_gene: TRBD1; v_gene: TRBV5-1
CDR3nt: TGTGCCAGCAGCTACGGGACAGCTAACTATGGCTACACCTTC; CDR3aa: CASSYGTANYGYTF; abundance: -; j_gene: TRBJ1-2; d_gene: TRBD1; v_gene: TRBV6-5
CDR3nt: TGTGCCAGCAGCCCTATTAGTCGGAGCAGGGATCAATTCAATGAGCAGTTCTTC; CDR3aa: CASSPISRSRDQFNEQFF; abundance: -; j_gene: TRBJ2-1; d_gene: -; v_gene: TRBV6-2/TRBV6-3
CDR3nt: TGTGCCAGCTCACCAACCTCAGGGGACACTGAAGCTTTCTTT; CDR3aa: CASSPTSGDTEAFF; abundance: once; j_gene: TRBJ1-1; d_gene: -; v_gene: TRBV18
CDR3nt: TGTGCCAGCTCAACAGGTCCCAACACTGAAGCTTTCTTT; CDR3aa: CASSTGPNTEAFF; abundance: -; j_gene: TRBJ1-1; d_gene: -; v_gene: TRBV2
CDR3nt: TGTGCCAGCAGCCAGGGACTTTACACTGAAGCTTTCTTT; CDR3aa: CASSQGLYTEAFF; abundance: many; j_gene: TRBJ1-1; d_gene: -; v_gene: TRBV7-3
CDR3nt: TGTGCCAGCTCACCGACGACAGGGGTTATCTATGGCTACACCTTC; CDR3aa: CASSPTTGVIYGYTF; abundance: -; j_gene: TRBJ1-2; d_gene: TRBD1; v_gene: TRBV18
CDR3nt: TGCGCCAGCAGCTGGGGCGGGGGGTTGTACGAGCAGTACTTC; CDR3aa: CASSWGGGLYEQYF; abundance: -; j_gene: TRBJ2-7; d_gene: TRBD2; v_gene: TRBV5-1
CDR3nt: TGTGCCAGCAGTGACTGGAGCCCCTCCTACAATGAGCAGTTCTTC; CDR3aa: CASSDWSPSYNEQFF; abundance: -; j_gene: TRBJ2-1; d_gene: -; v_gene: TRBV2
CDR3nt: TGCAGCGTTGTTGACAGGGAATACTATGGCTACACCTTC; CDR3aa: CSVVDREYYGYTF; abundance: once; j_gene: TRBJ1-2; d_gene: TRBD1; v_gene: TRBV29-1
CDR3nt: TGCAGCGTTGGTCAGGGTATCCCCTACAATGAGCAGTTCTTC; CDR3aa: CSVGQGIPYNEQFF; abundance: -; j_gene: TRBJ2-1; d_gene: -; v_gene: TRBV29-1
CDR3nt: TGTGCCAGCAGCCCTATAGTGGGACTAGCGGGGAGTGAGCAGTTCTTC; CDR3aa: CASSPIVGLAGSEQFF; abundance: -; j_gene: TRBJ2-1; d_gene: TRBD2; v_gene: TRBV9
CDR3nt: TGTGCCAGCAGTGAAGTAATAGGGCTAGCGGGAGAAGTGTATTTT; CDR3aa: CASSEVIGLAGEVYF; abundance: -; j_gene: TRBJ2-3; d_gene: TRBD2; v_gene: TRBV6-1
CDR3nt: TGTGCCAGTAGTATAGTATCGGGGTCGGGAAACACCATATATTTT; CDR3aa: CASSIVSGSGNTIYF; abundance: -; j_gene: TRBJ1-3; d_gene: -; v_gene: TRBV19
CDR3nt: TGTGCCAGTAGAGATATAGCGGGGCAAGAGACCCAGTACTTC; CDR3aa: CASRDIAGQETQYF; abundance: -; j_gene: TRBJ2-5; d_gene: TRBD2; v_gene: TRBV19
CDR3nt: TGTGCCACCAGCAGAACCCCCTGGGACATACGGCAGCCCCAGCATTTT; CDR3aa: CATSRTPWDIRQPQHF; abundance: -; j_gene: TRBJ1-5; d_gene: -; v_gene: TRBV15
CDR3nt: TGCGCCAGCAGCTTGAAACAGGGAGCCTACAATGAGCAGTTCTTC; CDR3aa: CASSLKQGAYNEQFF; abundance: -; j_gene: TRBJ2-1; d_gene: -; v_gene: TRBV5-1
CDR3nt: TGTGCCAGCTCACCACAGGCGGGAACATATGGCTACACCTTC; CDR3aa: CASSPQAGTYGYTF; abundance: -; j_gene: TRBJ1-2; d_gene: -; v_gene: TRBV18
CDR3nt: TGTGCCAGCAGCCCTGACTGGAACACTGAAGCTTTCTTT; CDR3aa: CASSPDWNTEAFF; abundance: -; j_gene: TRBJ1-1; d_gene: -; v_gene: TRBV7-2
CDR3nt: TGTGCCACCGGCGGGTACAATGAGCAGTTCTTC; CDR3aa: CATGGYNEQFF; abundance: -; j_gene: TRBJ2-1; d_gene: -; v_gene: TRBV24-1
CDR3nt: TGCGCCAGCAGCTTGGTAGCGGGAGAAGAGACCCAGTACTTC; CDR3aa: CASSLVAGEETQYF; abundance: -; j_gene: TRBJ2-5; d_gene: TRBD2; v_gene: TRBV5-1
CDR3nt: TGTGCCAGCAGTAGGGATGTTGGGGGGAATCAGCCCCAGCATTTT; CDR3aa: CASSRDVGGNQPQHF; abundance: -; j_gene: TRBJ1-5; d_gene: -; v_gene: TRBV6-5
CDR3nt: TGTGCCAGCACTAAACCCTCGCCCCACGAGCAGTACTTC; CDR3aa: CASTKPSPHEQYF; abundance: -; j_gene: TRBJ2-7; d_gene: -; v_gene: TRBV28
CDR3nt: TGTGCCAGCAGCTTAGAAGGGACAGGGGACTCTAACTATGGCTACACCTTC; CDR3aa: CASSLEGTGDSNYGYTF; abundance: -; j_gene: TRBJ1-2; d_gene: TRBD1; v_gene: TRBV7-9
CDR3nt: TGTGCCAGCAGCTTGTCGGGGCCTAGCGGGAGGCTATACAATGAGCAGTTCTTC; CDR3aa: CASSLSGPSGRLYNEQFF; abundance: -; j_gene: TRBJ2-1; d_gene: TRBD2; v_gene: TRBV5-4
CDR3nt: TGTGCCAGCAGCTCACGGACAGGTGGGACTGAAGCTTTCTTT; CDR3aa: CASSSRTGGTEAFF; abundance: -; j_gene: TRBJ1-1; d_gene: TRBD1; v_gene: TRBV2
CDR3nt: TGTGCCAGCAGCTGGGGACAGGGGGCGAATTCACCCCTCCACTTT; CDR3aa: CASSWGQGANSPLHF; abundance: once; j_gene: TRBJ1-6; d_gene: TRBD1; v_gene: TRBV7-2
CDR3nt: TGTGCCAGTAGTATAGGTAGCGGGGTGGCAGCTTTCTTT; CDR3aa: CASSIGSGVAAFF; abundance: -; j_gene: TRBJ1-1; d_gene: -; v_gene: TRBV19
CDR3nt: TGTGCCACCAGCAGAGGTGGGACAGGGGGCTCTCAGCCCCAGCATTTT; CDR3aa: CATSRGGTGGSQPQHF; abundance: -; j_gene: TRBJ1-5; d_gene: TRBD1; v_gene: TRBV15
CDR3nt: TGTGCCAGCAAAGTGCGTCGGAGCAACACAGATACGCAGTATTTT; CDR3aa: CASKVRRSNTDTQYF; abundance: -; j_gene: TRBJ2-3; d_gene: -; v_gene: TRBV6-5
CDR3nt: TGTGCCAGCAGCACGGTTCAGGGCGCAACTAATGAAAAACTGTTTTTT; CDR3aa: CASSTVQGATNEKLFF; abundance: once; j_gene: TRBJ1-4; d_gene: -; v_gene: TRBV5-6
CDR3nt: TGTGCCAGCATTGACAGTTTAGGAGCTTTCTTT; CDR3aa: CASIDSLGAFF; abundance: -; j_gene: TRBJ1-1; d_gene: -; v_gene: TRBV28
CDR3nt: TGTGCCAGCAGTTACCCCCGACAGGTGCACTATGGCTACACCTTC; CDR3aa: CASSYPRQVHYGYTF; abundance: -; j_gene: TRBJ1-2; d_gene: -; v_gene: TRBV6-2/TRBV6-3
CDR3nt: TGCGCCAGCAGTGTCTGGGGGGAGGACAATGAGCAGTTCTTC; CDR3aa: CASSVWGEDNEQFF; abundance: -; j_gene: TRBJ2-1; d_gene: -; v_gene: TRBV10-2
CDR3nt: TGTGCCAGCAGTTTATCGTCAGGGGTGGCCGGGGAGCTGTTTTTT; CDR3aa: CASSLSSGVAGELFF; abundance: once; j_gene: TRBJ2-2; d_gene: -; v_gene: TRBV27
CDR3nt: TGTGCCAGCAGCGTAGGGGCTGCAACTAATGAAAAACTGTTTTTT; CDR3aa: CASSVGAATNEKLFF; abundance: -; j_gene: TRBJ1-4; d_gene: -; v_gene: TRBV9
CDR3nt: TGTGCCAGCACCGGGAGGGAGACCCAGTACTTC; CDR3aa: CASTGRETQYF; abundance: -; j_gene: TRBJ2-5; d_gene: TRBD2; v_gene: TRBV6-5
CDR3nt: TGTGCCAGTACCAGGGGGTGGGGGGAGCCCCAGCATTTT; CDR3aa: CASTRGWGEPQHF; abundance: -; j_gene: TRBJ1-5; d_gene: TRBD1; v_gene: TRBV19